This T cell receptor (beta chain) was recovered during a study of cytomegalovirus exposure and HLA in healthy donors. The study ran its PCR with 60 Vbeta and 13 Jbeta primers. Sequencing used immunoSEQ multiplex PCR; TCRdb keeps in-frame clones, though not all of them. Of tens of thousands of clones listed, about 79% are singletons. Details on this clone: Its matching antigen is unknown.

Overall study findings and caveats: Within a later analysis, the majority of CMV-associated TCR beta chains appeared HLA-restricted. For most subjects, TCR beta sequences were reported to predict HLA-A and HLA-B alleles with accuracy. Rarity marked most TCR sequences, yet some public TCRs occurred in many donors.

V was pared by 6 bases and J by 10 bases, with 10 bases between. The CDR3 contains 12 residues. Germline CDR1 is LNHDA and CDR2 is SQIVND (reference sequence). Sequenced material: PBMCs. The TCR comes from a man between 60 and 70 years old in good health and CMV-seropositive. J is TRBJ1-6 and V is TRBV19; D not resolved. The CDR3 loop is CASSLRGSPLHF. Here the CDR3 DNA reads TGTGCCAGTAGCCTCAGAGGATCACCCCTCCACTTT.